Below are 14 T cell receptor beta chains sequenced from a single sample in a study of early T cells in non-severe SARS-CoV-2 infection. TCRdb re-called the 5' RACE reads through MiXCR, storing one row per CDR3 protein. The sample lists about 20,000 distinct CDR3 sequences; 4% to 5.5% were seen once. Sequenced sample: whole blood. All receptors derive from an adult who was a healthcare worker with PCR-confirmed SARS-CoV-2 infection or an uninfected control (not recorded which).

This clonotype was seen a handful of times. This chain links TRBV5-5 with TRBJ2-5; TRBD1 matches 7 bases. The CDR3 covers 14 residues. V gave up 4 bases and J gave up 2 bases; unmatched junction bases: 5. Germline assignment: CDR1 SGHKS and CDR2 YYEKEE (reference sequence). The CDR3 bases are TGTGCCAGCAGCACCCGACAGGGACAAGAGACCCAGTACTTC. This sequence encodes CASSTRQGQETQYF.

The chain carries TRBV6-6 and TRBJ2-5; 9 bases are a match to TRBD1. The CDR3 runs to 14 residues. V was clipped by 2 bases and J by 5 bases; unmatched bases: 3. The V gene's germline CDR1 is MNHNY and CDR2 SVGAGI (reference sequence). The CDR3 region has the DNA TGTGCCAGCAGTTACGGGACAGGGAAGGAGACCCAGTACTTC. Translation: CASSYGTGKETQYF.

There are many counts of this clonotype. CDR3 region: CSATPGRENSPLHF. CDR3 sequence (DNA): TGCAGTGCTACACCGGGACGGGAAAATTCACCCCTCCACTTT. J is TRBJ1-6 and V is TRBV20-1; D might be TRBD1 (5 bases). Germline V lookup: CDR1 DFQATT, CDR2 SNEGSKA (reference sequence). The V end was cut by 4 bases, the J end by 7 bases, with 14 bases between. The CDR3 spans 14 residues.

The rearrangement joins TRBV5-5 to TRBJ1-6; weak D call: TRBD1 (5 bases). The CDR3 has 18 residues. V shed 2 bases and J shed 5 bases, with 20 bases lying between them. Germline assignment: CDR1 SGHKS and CDR2 YYEKEE (reference sequence). The chain's CDR3 is CASSLLLTGSGDNSPLHF. The DNA of the CDR3 is TGTGCCAGCAGCTTACTTCTAACGGGGTCGGGGGATAATTCACCCCTCCACTTT.

Ten or more counts support this clonotype. The chain recombines TRBV7-6 with TRBJ2-1; 9 bases map to TRBD1. The V gene end was trimmed by 4 bases and the J gene end by 12 bases; junction bases not matched to a gene: 10. The germline V gene has CDR1 SGHVS and CDR2 FNYEAQ. The CDR3 totals 14 residues. Written as DNA, the CDR3 is TGTGCCAGCAGCTCTCGACAGGGGGATATCGGGCAGTTCTTC. This encodes CASSSRQGDIGQFF.

This clonotype was counted at least ten times. The chain is built from TRBV2 and TRBJ2-1; D is unclear. Per the germline V gene, CDR1 is SNHLY and CDR2 is FYNNEI. V was cut by 4 bases and J by 3 bases, with 7 bases left in between. The CDR3 covers 13 residues. The CDR3 nucleotides are TGTGCCAGCAGTGTAGCCCACTACAATGAGCAGTTCTTC. Its translation is CASSVAHYNEQFF.

This clonotype was found many times. V is TRBV11-2 and J is TRBJ2-1; perhaps TRBD1 as D (5 bases). Trimming cost V 2 bases and J 6 bases, with 11 bases left between them. CDR3 size: 14 residues. Germline CDR1 and CDR2: SGHAT and FQNNGV. CDR3 residues: CASSLNWQGNEQFF. CDR3 coding DNA: TGTGCCAGCAGCTTAAATTGGCAGGGCAATGAGCAGTTCTTC.

The J gene is TRBJ2-3, the V gene TRBV29-1; a weak D match, TRBD2 (5 bases). The CDR3 has 14 residues. Between the trimmed V and J ends, which lost 7 bases and 3 bases, there was a span of 17 bases. Germline V gene lookup returns CDR1 SQVTM and CDR2 ANQGSEA. CDR3 DNA: TGCAGCGCAGCAAGAAGGGAGAGGACAGATACGCAGTATTTT. Its protein product is CSAARRERTDTQYF.

This rearrangement joins TRBV19 to TRBJ2-1; D is perhaps TRBD2 (6 bases). Germline V lookup: CDR1 LNHDA, CDR2 SQIVND (reference sequence). The CDR3 covers 15 residues. The V gene lost 2 bases and the J gene lost 9 bases, with 17 bases spanning the gap. CDR3 sequence reads: CASSIWGLSGTEQFF. The CDR3 region has the DNA TGTGCCAGTAGTATATGGGGACTCTCTGGTACTGAGCAGTTCTTC.

This clonotype was seen only a few times. The CDR3 bases are TGCGCCAGCAGCTTCCCAGGGGAAGAGACCCAGTACTTC. Protein: CASSFPGEETQYF. V gene TRBV5-1 combines with J gene TRBJ2-5; tentatively, D is TRBD1 (6 bases). In germline, CDR1 is SGHRS, CDR2 YFSETQ. The V end lost 2 bases, the J end lost 3 bases, and 8 bases lay between the germline ends. The CDR3 runs to 13 residues.

This clonotype appeared many times. The rearrangement links TRBV12-3 or TRBV12-4 to TRBJ2-4; 9 nucleotides match TRBD1. This CDR3 comprises 12 residues. The trim removed 5 bases at V and 14 bases at J, leaving 7 bases unmatched. The CDR3 loop reads CASSPGTGSKYF. For the CDR3, the DNA is TGTGCCAGCAGTCCCGGGACAGGGTCGAAGTACTTC.

In this sample, this clonotype turned up many times. The chain joins TRBV7-2 to TRBJ2-1, with 8 bases that match TRBD2. Germline CDR1 and CDR2: SGHTA and FQGNSA. This CDR3 is built from 15 residues. V dropped 2 bases and J dropped 7; count of bases not matched to a gene: 7. The chain's CDR3 is CASSLSAGAPNEQFF. The DNA for the CDR3 is TGTGCCAGCAGCTTATCAGCGGGGGCCCCAAATGAGCAGTTCTTC.

In this sample, this clonotype is medium-sized (0.01 to 0.1%). This sequence joins TRBV4-3 and TRBJ2-7; possible D gene TRBD2, 6 bases. Germline lookup yields CDR1 LGHNA and CDR2 YSLEER. The CDR3 totals 13 residues. The V end was cut by 3 bases, the J end by 4 bases, with 10 bases between. The DNA of the CDR3 is TGCGCCAGCAGCCAGGGGGGTTTGTACGAGCAGTACTTC. Translation: CASSQGGLYEQYF.

By share, this clonotype counts as medium-sized. The J gene is TRBJ2-1, the V gene TRBV11-1; the D is unclear. With 1 base removed from V and 1 base from J, the gap between germline ends came to 8 bases. From germline, CDR1 is SGHAT and CDR2 FQDESV (reference sequence). CDR3 length equals 15 residues. This CDR3 is CASSLGAGSYNEQFF. The CDR3 DNA reads TGTGCCAGCAGCTTAGGTGCAGGATCCTACAATGAGCAGTTCTTC.